This TCR beta chain was identified during a study of cytomegalovirus exposure and HLA in healthy donors (TCRdb year 2017). Study-level background: According to an earlier analysis of several hundred of the donors, some 180 million T cells yielded roughly 100 million unique TCR beta sequences and roughly 280 Gb of sequence data. The number of typed donors differed by locus: about 620-640 for A, B, C, DRB1 and DQB1; approximately 540 for DQA1; around 580 for DPA1; and 400 to 480 for DPB1. The study was designed to test whether signatures of past pathogen exposure could be identified by cataloging public T cell receptors. A separate validation cohort of more than 100 different subjects was used in addition to the 666-subject first cohort. Of the roughly 400 genotyped donors, roughly 80% fell in the genetic ancestry cluster associated with self-reported Caucasian donors. A later genetic analysis took genome-wide SNP genotypes for about 60% of the roughly 670 donors and used that subset as a discovery cohort. Every repertoire in the discovery cohort had been generated on one and the same sequencing platform. The study profiled the T cell repertoires of 550 to 700 subjects by immunosequencing and related them to cytomegalovirus serostatus. To decide whether each TCR beta V gene segment behaved as functional or pseudogenic, an earlier analysis of some 600 of the donors relied on high-throughput TCR beta sequencing. Among around 400 genotyped donors of the cohort, an average of about 220,000 unique TCR beta nucleotide sequences was sequenced per donor, of which about 18% were non-productive. To study patterns of TCR occurrence, a later analysis re-analyzed previously published TCR beta repertoires from 666 donors and added high-resolution HLA genotyping. HLA typing covered class I and class II loci at four-digit resolution. An early release that covered roughly 600 HLA-typed donors contained about 300 gigabases of sequencing data and roughly 84 million unique TCR sequences. Rather than drawing on any new phenotypic data, the later analysis identified candidate immune exposures from TCR beta sequences and the way those sequences occurred across donors. The study combined high-throughput TCR immunosequencing, statistical association of individual TCRs with disease status, and machine learning to predict cytomegalovirus infection status. Donor age, sex, ethnicity and CMV serostatus were compiled alongside the repertoire data. Four or five DR-DQ haplotypes were handled as single units for association and clustering, since linkage in the cohort was strong.

What the work shows at the level of the full study, not this receptor alone: In vitro tests confirmed that three of the cytomegalovirus-associated TCR beta chains recognize cytomegalovirus antigens. In an earlier analysis of around 600 of the donors, most TCR beta V segments appeared in productive rearrangements about 90% or about 30% of the time, broadly matching IMGT annotations. In a later analysis, HLA-associated TCR beta chains were found to be more clonally expanded and to have lower generation probabilities than equally common non-associated chains. The sequencing pipeline was judged likely to have produced a cluster of highly shared sequence variants as a technical artifact. Linkage disequilibrium might explain the correlated functional status among segregating V segments, but an unknown experimental factor could not be excluded. Several of the top co-occurrence clusters appeared to be linked to parvovirus B19, influenza, CMV and Epstein-Barr virus, according to a later analysis. A later analysis found that most CMV-associated TCR beta chains appeared HLA-restricted, with HLA associations seemingly driven largely by CMV exposure. A further reported finding was that TCR beta sequences accurately predicted the HLA-A and HLA-B alleles for most subjects in the first cohort. A later analysis found that TCR association rates varied across HLA loci, with DRB1 alleles showing the most associated TCRs and HLA-C alleles the fewest. The authors suggested that the approach could potentially be extended to other disease states and immunological phenotypes. The classifier was reported to diagnose cytomegalovirus status with high specificity and sensitivity in both the original cohort and the validation cohort. Most TCR sequences were observed very rarely across donors, whereas some public TCRs were present in many individuals. A later genetic analysis reported fewer N-insertions in productive TCRs among donors in an Asian-associated ancestry cluster than the roughly 700-donor mean. This cohort had only TCR beta chains sequenced, and the lack of alpha or paired-chain data limited which features could be detected. In the study, 164 TCR beta chains were listed as associated with cytomegalovirus. The only immune exposure information available for the cohort was CMV serostatus. Assigning TCR associations to individual alleles was difficult when HLA alleles, especially DR and DQ, strongly co-occurred. In a later genetic analysis, a missense DCLRE1C variant was associated with V-gene and J-gene trimming of TCR beta chains, and the association was replicated in an independent cohort. In a later analysis, some 18,000 TCR beta sequences were associated with specific HLA alleles at a false discovery rate of 0.05. Because HLA typing was unavailable for some donors at each locus, only the typed subset was used in association tests. Sequencing depth was assumed to be roughly uniform across donors in the presence/absence analyses, though that assumption may not hold. The earlier analysis of around 600 of the donors excluded roughly 17 rarely observed V segments, including chromosome 9 orphons, because counts were too low.

Concerning this clone: It has no known antigen specificity. Base qualities are missing; no much larger clone stands one base away.

The library was built by means of the immunoSEQ multiplex PCR assay. For the multiplex PCR, a mixture combining 60 forward primers for TCR Vbeta segments and 13 reverse primers for TCR Jbeta segments was used. The CDR3 region of rearranged TCR beta genes was amplified from genomic DNA with a multiplex PCR assay. On the Illumina HiSeq System, the amplified TCR beta libraries were sequenced as 87-base-pair reads. Processing in the source paper ran as follows. In a later analysis, some 80 million unique TCR beta chains were counted across the 500 to 850 repertoires, and about 9.9 million of these chains were shared by at least two donors. A nearest-neighbor algorithm error-corrected the raw reads and collapsed the reads into unique sequences, merging closely related sequences to remove PCR and sequencing errors. Alignment of CDR3 sequences to IMGT reference sequences was used to assign V, D and J gene segments. For a sequence to be retained, a match of at least six nucleotides was required to both a V gene segment and a J gene segment. A rearrangement counted as productive if the CDR3 had no stop codons and remained in frame with V and J, and every other rearrangement counted as non-productive. Following IMGT convention, CDR3 was defined as the stretch from the second conserved V-encoded cysteine to the conserved J-encoded phenylalanine. The earlier analysis of fewer than 700 of the donors excluded sequences that lacked an unambiguous match to a single V gene segment. In an earlier analysis of around 590 of the donors, a V segment was called functional when productive rearrangements were above 56.7%, and segregating when the standard deviation between donors exceeded 5%. A statistical classification framework was built to diagnose cytomegalovirus status from the catalog of TCR beta chain sequences. In a later analysis, TCR nucleotide sequences were compared against IMGT/GENE-DB human TR gene sequences so that V and J genes could be assigned. Using the TCRdist pipeline, a later analysis assigned CDR3 sequences along with most-parsimonious VDJ recombination scenarios. In a later analysis, each TCR beta chain was defined by its CDR3 amino acid sequence together with its V-gene family, and reads without a unique V-gene family were excluded. In a later analysis, 450 to 600 highly shared, low-generation-probability nucleotide sequences were removed to address suspected cross-contamination and a sequencing artifact. In a later analysis, a clonal expansion index was calculated for each public chain from normalized within-repertoire ranks of inferred template counts. A later analysis computed generation probabilities with a VDJ recombination model fitted to out-of-frame rearrangements, and checked the results against IGoR. In a later analysis, TCR-TCR, TCR-HLA and TCR-CMV co-occurrence was scored with hypergeometric tests, and a repertoire-size bias correction was applied to TCR pairs. A later analysis estimated false discovery rates by permuting HLA or CMV assignments 20 times. In a later analysis, co-occurring TCRs were grouped using DBSCAN, with TCRdist sequence similarity added in when clustering inside HLA-allele-positive subsets. Repertoires with fewer than 30,000 or more than 120,000 public chains, plus five repertoires with anomalous nucleotide sharing, were excluded from co-occurrence clustering. Sourced from immuneACCESS, this table was stored by TCRdb with only in-frame sequences that have V and J called. A share of the clones is absent; for the studies checked, an unresolved V gene accounts for under half, and the remainder has no known explanation. The V and J calls and clone size are taken from that table; D and trimming were inferred from the DNA. This sample lists approximately 140,000 clones; roughly 80% were detected once. The top ten clonotypes cover approximately 6.3% of the sample.

The cohort comprised 670 or so healthy bone marrow donors. At the time of sampling, all cohort members were nominally healthy, though unrecorded immune exposures were likely present. The donor was CMV seropositive and belonged to the group of 250 to 300 seropositive cohort members. Every donor gave a peripheral blood sample, and the peripheral blood mononuclear cells from that sample were used for TCR beta sequencing. The Qiagen DNeasy Blood Extraction Kit was used to extract genomic DNA from the blood cell samples. Source material: PBMCs. The origin of this receptor is a woman aged 40 to 50 in good health and CMV-seropositive.

The DNA is as follows: TGTGCCTGGAGTGTATCAGGGGACTCTGGAAACACCATATATTTT. Translated, this gives CAWSVSGDSGNTIYF. The chain is encoded by TRBV30 joined to TRBJ1-3; TRBD1 might be the D gene, on 6 matching bases. Reading from cysteine to phenylalanine, the CDR3 counts 15 amino acids. The only DNA kept is the CDR3, 45 bases in frame from the first base. CDR1 and CDR2 were assigned from the germline V gene (reference sequence) as GTSNPN and SVGIG. At the junction V is shortened by 0 bases and J by 0 bases, with 9 bases in between.